The 5 T cell receptor beta chains below all came from one sample that was sequenced in a study of shared clonotypes between healthy human individuals. The data were produced by immunoSEQ multiplex PCR, yet TCRdb's version contains in-frame clones alone and is incomplete. The table lists millions of clones, roughly 93% of them singletons, with 0.39% in the top ten. The source material was naive CD4+ T cells from PBMCs. Subset meaning: CD45RA+ positively selected. These TCRs come from a man aged 18 to 30 in good health. Some clones in this sample may be carry-over from other donors' samples.

The chain employs TRBV7-3 and TRBJ2-1; 14 nucleotides align to TRBD2. This CDR3 comprises 22 residues. Germline V CDR1 and CDR2: SGHTA, FQGTGA. The junction had 18 bases not matched to a gene; V was cut back by 5 bases and J by 0 bases. The CDR3 coding sequence is TGTGCCAGCAGCCCCATAGCAGGTAGGGGACTAGCGGGGGACAGCTCCTACAATGAGCAGTTCTTC. Translation: CASSPIAGRGLAGDSSYNEQFF.

This clone was detected only a few times. The V call is TRBV7-2, the J call TRBJ2-7, with a possible D match to TRBD2 (5 bases). CDR3 length equals 13 residues. Trimming stripped 4 bases from V and 4 bases from J, with 11 bases between. CDR1 and CDR2 (germline): SGHTA, FQGNSA. CDR3 residues: CASSYGRGYEQYF. The CDR3 DNA sequence: TGTGCCAGCAGCTATGGACGGGGTTACGAGCAGTACTTC.

This chain links TRBV5-4 with TRBJ2-7, with no clear D. CDR3 length equals 14 residues. V lost 0 bases to trimming and J lost 5 bases, with 12 bases between them. Germline assignment: CDR1 SGHNT and CDR2 YYREEE (reference sequence). The CDR3 coding sequence is TGTGCCAGCAGCTTGGCCCTGGAGTCCCACGAGCAGTACTTC. This codes for CASSLALESHEQYF. The entire variable domain, with the rest obtained from reference TRBV5-4 and TRBJ2-7, is as follows: ETGVTQSPTHLIKTRGQQVTLRCSSQSGHNTVSWYQQALGQGPQFIFQYYREEENGRGNFPPRFSGLQFPNYSSELNVNALELDDSALYLCASSLALESHEQYFGPGTRLTVT.

The CDR3 DNA is TGCAGCGTTGAAAAGGACAGGGAGCTGTTTTTT. Its protein is CSVEKDRELFF. The rearrangement links TRBV29-1 to TRBJ2-2; weak D call: TRBD1 (5 bases). Germline assignment: CDR1 SQVTM and CDR2 ANQGSEA. The CDR3 loop spans 11 amino acids. Trimming left V 2 bases short and J 9 bases short, with 7 bases between.

V gene TRBV30 combines with J gene TRBJ2-1, with 9 bases fitting TRBD2. V trimming: 5 bases; J trimming: 6 bases; junction bases outside the gene matches: 5. The CDR3 extends over 13 amino acids. Per germline, CDR1 GTSNPN and CDR2 SVGIG (reference sequence). CDR3 region: CAWSRGRGNEQFF. CDR3 sequence (DNA): TGTGCCTGGTCTCGCGGGAGGGGCAATGAGCAGTTCTTC.